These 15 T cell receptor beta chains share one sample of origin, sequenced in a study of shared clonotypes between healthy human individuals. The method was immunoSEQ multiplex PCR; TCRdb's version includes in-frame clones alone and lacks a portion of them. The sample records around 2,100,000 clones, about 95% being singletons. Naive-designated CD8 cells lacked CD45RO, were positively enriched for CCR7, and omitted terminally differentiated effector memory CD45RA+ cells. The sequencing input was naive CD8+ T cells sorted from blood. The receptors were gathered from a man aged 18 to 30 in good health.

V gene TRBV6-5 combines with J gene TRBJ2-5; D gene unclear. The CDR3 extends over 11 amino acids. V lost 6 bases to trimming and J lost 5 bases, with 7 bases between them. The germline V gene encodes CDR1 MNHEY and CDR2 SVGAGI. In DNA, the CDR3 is TGTGCCAGCAGGCTCGGGGAGACCCAGTACTTC. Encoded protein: CASRLGETQYF.

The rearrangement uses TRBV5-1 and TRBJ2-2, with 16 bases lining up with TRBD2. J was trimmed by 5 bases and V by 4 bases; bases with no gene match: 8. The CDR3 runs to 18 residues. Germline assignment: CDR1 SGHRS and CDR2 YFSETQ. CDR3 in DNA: TGCGCCAGCAGCCCGGGACTAGCGGGGGGGCCCGGGACCGGGGAGCTGTTTTTT. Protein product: CASSPGLAGGPGTGELFF.

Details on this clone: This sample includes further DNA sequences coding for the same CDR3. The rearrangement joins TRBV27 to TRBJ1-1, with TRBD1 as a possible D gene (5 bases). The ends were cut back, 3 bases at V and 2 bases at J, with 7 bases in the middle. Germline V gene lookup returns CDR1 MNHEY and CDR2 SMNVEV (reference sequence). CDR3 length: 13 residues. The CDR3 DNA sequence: TGTGCCAGCAGTTTGACAGACAACACTGAAGCTTTCTTT. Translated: CASSLTDNTEAFF.

Here the CDR3 reads CASSPMGNTQYF. The DNA for the CDR3 is TGTGCCAGCAGCCCCATGGGGAATACGCAGTATTTT. The rearrangement uses TRBV2 and TRBJ2-3; D remains ambiguous. V lost 6 bases, J lost 7 bases, and 11 bases lay in between. The CDR3 extends over 12 amino acids. Germline V gene sequence: CDR1 SNHLY, CDR2 FYNNEI.

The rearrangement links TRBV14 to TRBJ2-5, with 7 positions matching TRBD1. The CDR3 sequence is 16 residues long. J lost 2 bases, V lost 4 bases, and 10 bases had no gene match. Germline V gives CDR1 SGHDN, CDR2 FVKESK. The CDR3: CASSPLPGQQQETQYF. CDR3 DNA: TGTGCCAGCAGCCCCCTTCCGGGACAGCAACAAGAGACCCAGTACTTC.

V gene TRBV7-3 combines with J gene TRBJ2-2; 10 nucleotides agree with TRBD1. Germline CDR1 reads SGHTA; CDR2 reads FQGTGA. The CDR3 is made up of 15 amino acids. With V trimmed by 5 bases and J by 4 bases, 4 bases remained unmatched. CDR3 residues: CASSLGTGVTGELFF. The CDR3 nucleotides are TGTGCCAGCAGCCTCGGGACAGGGGTCACCGGGGAGCTGTTTTTT.

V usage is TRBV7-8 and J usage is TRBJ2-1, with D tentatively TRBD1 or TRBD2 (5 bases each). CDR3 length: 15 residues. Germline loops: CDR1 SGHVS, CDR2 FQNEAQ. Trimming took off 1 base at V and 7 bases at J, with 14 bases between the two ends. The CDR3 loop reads CASSLDVGTLNEQFF. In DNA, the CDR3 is TGTGCCAGCAGCTTAGATGTTGGGACCTTAAATGAGCAGTTCTTC.

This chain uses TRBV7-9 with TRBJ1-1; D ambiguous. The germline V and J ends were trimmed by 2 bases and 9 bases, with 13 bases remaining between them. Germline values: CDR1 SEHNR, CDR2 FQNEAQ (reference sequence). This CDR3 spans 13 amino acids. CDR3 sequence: CASSLLRARQAFF. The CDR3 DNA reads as TGTGCCAGCAGCTTATTACGGGCCCGGCAAGCTTTCTTT.

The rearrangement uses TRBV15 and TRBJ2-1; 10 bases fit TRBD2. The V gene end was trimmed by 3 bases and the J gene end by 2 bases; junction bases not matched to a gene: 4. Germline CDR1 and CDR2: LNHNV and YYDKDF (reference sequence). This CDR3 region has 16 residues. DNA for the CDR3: TGTGCCACCAGCAGGGCTAGCGGGGGAACCTACAATGAGCAGTTCTTC. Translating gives CATSRASGGTYNEQFF.

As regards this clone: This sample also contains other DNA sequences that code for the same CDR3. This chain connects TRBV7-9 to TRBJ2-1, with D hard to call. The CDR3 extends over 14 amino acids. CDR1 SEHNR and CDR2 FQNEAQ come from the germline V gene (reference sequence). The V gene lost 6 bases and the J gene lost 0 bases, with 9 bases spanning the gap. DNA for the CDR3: TGTGCCAGCAGTCTAGGTAGCTCCTACAATGAGCAGTTCTTC. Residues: CASSLGSSYNEQFF. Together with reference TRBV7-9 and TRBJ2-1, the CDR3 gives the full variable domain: DTGVSQNPRHKITKRGQNVTFRCDPISEHNRLYWYRQTLGQGPEFLTYFQNEAQLEKSRLLSDRFSAERPKGSFSTLEIQRTEQGDSAMYLCASSLGSSYNEQFFGPGTRLTVL.

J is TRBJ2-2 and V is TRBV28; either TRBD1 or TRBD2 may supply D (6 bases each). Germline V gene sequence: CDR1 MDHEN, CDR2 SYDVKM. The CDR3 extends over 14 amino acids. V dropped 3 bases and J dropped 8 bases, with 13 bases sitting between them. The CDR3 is CASSFRGLVGELFF. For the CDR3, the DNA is TGTGCCAGCAGTTTCCGGGGGCTGGTTGGGGAGCTGTTTTTT.

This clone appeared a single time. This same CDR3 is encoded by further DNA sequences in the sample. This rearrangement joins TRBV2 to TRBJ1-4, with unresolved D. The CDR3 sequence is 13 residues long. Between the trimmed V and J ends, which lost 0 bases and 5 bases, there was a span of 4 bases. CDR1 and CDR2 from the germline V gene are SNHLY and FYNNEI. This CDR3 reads CASSEALNEKLFF. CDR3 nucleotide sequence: TGTGCCAGCAGTGAAGCGCTAAATGAAAAACTGTTTTTT.

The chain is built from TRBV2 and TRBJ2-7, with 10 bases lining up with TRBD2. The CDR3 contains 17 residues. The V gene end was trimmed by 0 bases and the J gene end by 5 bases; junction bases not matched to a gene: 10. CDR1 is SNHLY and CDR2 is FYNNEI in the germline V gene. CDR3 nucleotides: TGTGCCAGCAGTGAAGCGAAGGGACTAGCGAAAACCCACGAGCAGTACTTC. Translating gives CASSEAKGLAKTHEQYF.

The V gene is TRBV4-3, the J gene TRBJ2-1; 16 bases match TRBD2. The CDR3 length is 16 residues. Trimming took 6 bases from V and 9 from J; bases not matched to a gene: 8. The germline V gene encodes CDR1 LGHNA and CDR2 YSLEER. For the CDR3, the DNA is TGCGCCAGCAGACCGGGACTAGCGGGAGGGTTAGGTGAGCAGTTCTTC. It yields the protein CASRPGLAGGLGEQFF.

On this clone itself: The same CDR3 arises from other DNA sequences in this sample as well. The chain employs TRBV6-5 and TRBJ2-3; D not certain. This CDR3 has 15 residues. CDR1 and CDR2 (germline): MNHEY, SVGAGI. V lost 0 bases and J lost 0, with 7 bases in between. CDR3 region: CASSYSGSSTDTQYF. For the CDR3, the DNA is TGTGCCAGCAGTTACTCTGGGTCTAGCACAGATACGCAGTATTTT.